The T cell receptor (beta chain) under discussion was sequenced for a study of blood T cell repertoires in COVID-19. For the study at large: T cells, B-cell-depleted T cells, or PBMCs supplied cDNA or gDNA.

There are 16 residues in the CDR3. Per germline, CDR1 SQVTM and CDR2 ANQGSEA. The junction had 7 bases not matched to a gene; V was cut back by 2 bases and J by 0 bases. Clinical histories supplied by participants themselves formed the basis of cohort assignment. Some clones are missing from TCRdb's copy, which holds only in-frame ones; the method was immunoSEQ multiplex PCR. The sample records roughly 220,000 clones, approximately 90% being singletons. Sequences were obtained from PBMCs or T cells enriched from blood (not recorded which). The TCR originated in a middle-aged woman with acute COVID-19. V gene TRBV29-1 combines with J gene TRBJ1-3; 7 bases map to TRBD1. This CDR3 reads CSVEPGGGISGNTIYF. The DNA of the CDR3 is TGCAGCGTTGAACCAGGGGGTGGGATCTCTGGAAACACCATATATTTT.